This T cell receptor (beta chain) was retrieved from a study of cytomegalovirus exposure and HLA in healthy donors. Study-level findings and limits: Using the classifier, cytomegalovirus status was reportedly diagnosed with high specificity and sensitivity. Testing in vitro showed a few CMV-associated chains specific for CMV antigens. Previously analyzed data showed that most TCR beta V segments were productive at a frequency of about 87% or about 30%.

This clone has only a few counts. Its cognate antigen is unknown. Germline V gives CDR1 DFQATT, CDR2 SNEGSKA (reference sequence). V gave up 3 bases and J gave up 8 bases; unmatched junction bases: 3. The CDR3 loop spans 11 amino acids. The PCR employed 60 Vbeta primers together with 13 Jbeta primers. TCRdb's table, derived via immunoSEQ multiplex PCR, lists solely in-frame clones and lacks some. The top ten hold 1.5% to 2.5% of the sample, which has 150,000 or so clones, 70% to 85% seen once. The clonotype comes from a woman aged 40-49 years in good health and CMV-seronegative. The chain is built from TRBV20-1 and TRBJ1-2; the match to TRBD1 covers 7 bases. The specimen was PBMCs. The CDR3 DNA reads as TGCAGTGCTAGGAGGGGGCAAGGCTACACCTTC. As protein: CSARRGQGYTF.